Listed here is a single T cell receptor (beta chain). In its sample, this clone was seen a few times. No antigen is known for it. No per-base quality is available; no much larger clone lies one base away. This record belongs to a study of beta chain features in type 1 diabetes listed by TCRdb under 2018. In terms of the full investigation: Patients and healthy donors did not differ in mean age, gender distribution, total cell number or subset yield. A total of roughly 100 million sorted cells were examined across all samples, and a strong correlation was observed between cell number per subset and RNA yield. In the study, TCRB repertoires of sorted circulating CD4+ T cell subsets from recently diagnosed type 1 diabetes patients were compared with those of matched healthy donors. Naive and central memory subsets were obtained from all 30 or so donors, but regulatory and stem cell-like memory subsets were isolated from only 8 patients and roughly eight healthy donors. General study outcomes and caveats: A moderate but significant shortening of TCRB CDR3 length was observed in type 1 diabetes patients in all four CD4+ subsets. At VDJ recombination sites, type 1 diabetes patients had fewer insertions and more deleted nucleotides, which implies abnormalities in thymic rearrangement. PCR may preferentially amplify shorter templates, but because patient and control samples were amplified and corrected together, any resulting skew would affect both groups equally. Because small numbers of individuals were included in the HLA sub-analyses, any influence of HLA type on TCRB rearrangement was left unresolved. Because cDNA rather than genomic DNA was sequenced, highly expressing activated cells could have been over-represented, although no difference in activation and CD3 levels was found between groups. The naive, central memory and regulatory TCRB repertoires appeared to resemble one another more closely among patients than among healthy donors.

The junction shows trimming of 5 bases on V and 3 bases on J, plus 14 bases between the germline ends. The CDR3 holds 15 amino acids from the cysteine to the phenylalanine. Just CDR3 DNA is preserved here, 45 bases in frame from base 1. Sequences MNHEY (CDR1) and SVGAGI (CDR2) are obtained from the germline V gene. Each donor gave one peripheral blood draw, averaging approximately 0.11 L, which was collected into heparinised tubes. Naive, central memory, regulatory and stem cell-like memory CD4+ T cells were sorted on a BD FACSAria II using a panel including CD45RO, CCR7, CD25, CD127, CD95 and CD27. Every sorted population had a purity above 95%. PBMCs were isolated immediately by Lymphoprep density gradient centrifugation and stained directly without culture. Samples were stained and sorted in pairs, with one healthy donor and one patient per experiment, so that batch effects were minimized. The entire amount of isolated RNA was reverse transcribed using the High Capacity cDNA Reverse Transcription Kit, so the sequenced TCRB transcripts were expressed ones. Deep immunoSEQ sequencing was performed on naive, central memory and regulatory T cell samples, with an average of approximately 4 million total reads per sample. After sorted cells were lysed in RLT buffer, RNA was extracted with DNase-treated RNeasy Micro or Mini kits, with the choice depending on cell number. To prevent cross-contamination, each cell subset was processed individually, whereas patient and healthy donor samples were processed jointly. The immunoSEQ multiplex PCR was used to amplify TCRB sequences from cDNA, generating 87-bp fragments that spanned the CDR3 region. Sequencing of the amplicons was done on the Illumina HiSeq platform. On the study's bioinformatics: Synthetic template baselines were used to correct PCR bias computationally, reads within Hamming distance 2 were collapsed, and singletons that could not be merged were discarded. Reads were aligned to IMGT to assign V, D and J genes, CDR3 length, and insertions or deletions at six rearrangement sites. Clonotype counts were normalized to sorted cell number within each subset before computing true diversity and Gini coefficients with the tcR R package. The overlap coefficient, calculated on TCRB nucleotide sequences, was used to quantify repertoire sharing. As a proxy for the pre-selection repertoire, out-of-frame TCRB sequences from naive cells were analyzed. TCRdb limited this immuneACCESS table to in-frame rearrangements with V and J called. A share of clones is missing; checked studies link under half to unresolved V genes, and the rest is unexplained. The V and J calls and clone size come from that table; D and trimming were worked out from the DNA. Counted in this sample were approximately 150,000 clones; roughly 10% of them appeared once. The ten largest make up 1.3% of the sample.

Recombination linked TRBV6-5 to TRBJ1-3; perhaps TRBD1 is the D gene, with 5 bases matching. This TCR derives from a man younger than 35 in good health. The sequenced sample consisted of naive CD4+ T cells from blood. Interpreted using the paper, the cell subset or site label stands for: true naive CD4+ T cells. For the CDR3, the sequence is CASSTDPGGGNTIYF. In nucleotide form, the sequence is TGTGCCAGCAGTACCGACCCGGGGGGTGGAAACACCATATATTTT.